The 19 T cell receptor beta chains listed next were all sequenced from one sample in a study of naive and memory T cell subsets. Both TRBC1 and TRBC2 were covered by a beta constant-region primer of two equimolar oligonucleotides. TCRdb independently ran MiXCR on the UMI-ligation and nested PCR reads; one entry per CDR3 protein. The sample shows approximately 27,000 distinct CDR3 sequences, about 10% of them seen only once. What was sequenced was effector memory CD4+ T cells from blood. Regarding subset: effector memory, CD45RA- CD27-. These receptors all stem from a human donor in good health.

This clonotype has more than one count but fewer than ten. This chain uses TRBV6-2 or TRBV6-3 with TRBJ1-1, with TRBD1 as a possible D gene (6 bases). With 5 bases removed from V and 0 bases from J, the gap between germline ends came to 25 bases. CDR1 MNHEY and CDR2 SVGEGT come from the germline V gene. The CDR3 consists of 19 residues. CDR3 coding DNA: TGTGCCAGCAGTCCGGGACAACAAAACGGGGCGGTAATGAACACTGAAGCTTTCTTT. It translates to CASSPGQQNGAVMNTEAFF.

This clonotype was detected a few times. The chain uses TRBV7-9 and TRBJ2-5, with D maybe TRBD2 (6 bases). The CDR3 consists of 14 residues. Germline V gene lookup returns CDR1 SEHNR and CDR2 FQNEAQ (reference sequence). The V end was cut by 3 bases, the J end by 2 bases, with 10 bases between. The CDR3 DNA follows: TGTGCCAGCAGCTTCGGGGGACCACAAGAGACCCAGTACTTC. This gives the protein CASSFGGPQETQYF. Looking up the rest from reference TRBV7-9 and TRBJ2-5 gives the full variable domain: DTGVSQNPRHKITKRGQNVTFRCDPISEHNRLYWYRQTLGQGPEFLTYFQNEAQLEKSRLLSDRFSAERPKGSFSTLEIQRTEQGDSAMYLCASSFGGPQETQYFGPGTRLLVL.

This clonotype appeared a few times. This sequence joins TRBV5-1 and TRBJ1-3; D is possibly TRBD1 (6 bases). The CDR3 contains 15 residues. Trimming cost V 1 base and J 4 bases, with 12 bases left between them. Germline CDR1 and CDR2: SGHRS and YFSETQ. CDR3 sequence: CASSLQTGLGNTIYF. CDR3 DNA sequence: TGCGCCAGCAGCTTGCAAACAGGGTTGGGAAACACCATATATTTT.

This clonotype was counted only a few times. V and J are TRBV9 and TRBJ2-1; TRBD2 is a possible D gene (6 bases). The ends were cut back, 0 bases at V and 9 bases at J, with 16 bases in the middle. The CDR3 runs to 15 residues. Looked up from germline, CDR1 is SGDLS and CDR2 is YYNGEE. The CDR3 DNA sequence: TGTGCCAGCAGCGTAGACGGGCGGGGTATGATTGAGCAGTTCTTC. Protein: CASSVDGRGMIEQFF.

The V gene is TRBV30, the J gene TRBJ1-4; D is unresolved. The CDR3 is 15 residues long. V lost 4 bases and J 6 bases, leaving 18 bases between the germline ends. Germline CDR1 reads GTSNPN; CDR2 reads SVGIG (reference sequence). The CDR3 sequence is CAWKVWGGPDEKLFF. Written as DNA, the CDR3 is TGTGCCTGGAAAGTTTGGGGAGGACCCGATGAAAAACTGTTTTTT.

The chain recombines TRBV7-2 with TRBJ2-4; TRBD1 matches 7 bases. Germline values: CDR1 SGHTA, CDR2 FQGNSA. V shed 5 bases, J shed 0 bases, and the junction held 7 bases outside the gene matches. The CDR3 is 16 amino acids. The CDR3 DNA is TGTGCCAGCAGCAAAGGGACAGATCTAGCCAAAAACATTCAGTACTTC. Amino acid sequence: CASSKGTDLAKNIQYF.

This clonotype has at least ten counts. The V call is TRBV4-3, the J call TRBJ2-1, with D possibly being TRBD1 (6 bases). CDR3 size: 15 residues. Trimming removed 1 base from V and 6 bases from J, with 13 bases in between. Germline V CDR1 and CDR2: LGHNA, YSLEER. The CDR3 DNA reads TGCGCCAGCAGCCAAGTTGTGGGGGCCGGCAATGAGCAGTTCTTC. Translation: CASSQVVGAGNEQFF.

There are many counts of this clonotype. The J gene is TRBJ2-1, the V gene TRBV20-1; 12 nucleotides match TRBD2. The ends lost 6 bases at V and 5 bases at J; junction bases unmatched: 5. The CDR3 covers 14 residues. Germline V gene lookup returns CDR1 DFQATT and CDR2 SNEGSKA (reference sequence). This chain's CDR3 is CSAVRTSGNNEQFF. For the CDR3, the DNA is TGCAGTGCAGTCAGGACTAGCGGGAACAATGAGCAGTTCTTC.

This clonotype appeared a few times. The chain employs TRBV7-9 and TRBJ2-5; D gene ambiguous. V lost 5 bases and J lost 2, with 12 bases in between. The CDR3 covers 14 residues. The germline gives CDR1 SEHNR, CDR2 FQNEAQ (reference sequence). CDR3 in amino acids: CASSPSGSQETQYF. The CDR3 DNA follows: TGTGCCAGCAGCCCCTCGGGCAGTCAAGAGACCCAGTACTTC.

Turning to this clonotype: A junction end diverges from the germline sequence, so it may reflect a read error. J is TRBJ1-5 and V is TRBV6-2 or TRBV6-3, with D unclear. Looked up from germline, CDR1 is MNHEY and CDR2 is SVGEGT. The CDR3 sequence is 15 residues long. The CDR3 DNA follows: TGTGCCAGTACTAGAGGGAGATATAGCAATCAGCTCCAGCATTTT. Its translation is CASTRGRYSNQLQHF.

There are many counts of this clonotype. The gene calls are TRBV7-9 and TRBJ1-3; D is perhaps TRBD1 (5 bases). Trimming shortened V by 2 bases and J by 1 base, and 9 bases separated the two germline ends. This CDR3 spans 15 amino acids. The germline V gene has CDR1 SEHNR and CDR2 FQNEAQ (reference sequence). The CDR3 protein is CASSLQGGSGNTIYF. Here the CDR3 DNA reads TGTGCCAGCAGCTTACAGGGCGGTTCTGGAAACACCATATATTTT.

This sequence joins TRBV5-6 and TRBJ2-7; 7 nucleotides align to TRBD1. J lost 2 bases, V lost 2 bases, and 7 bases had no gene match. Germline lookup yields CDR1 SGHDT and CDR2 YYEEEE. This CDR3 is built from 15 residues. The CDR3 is CASSFAGTVTYEQYF. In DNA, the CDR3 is TGTGCCAGCAGCTTCGCCGGGACAGTTACCTACGAGCAGTACTTC.

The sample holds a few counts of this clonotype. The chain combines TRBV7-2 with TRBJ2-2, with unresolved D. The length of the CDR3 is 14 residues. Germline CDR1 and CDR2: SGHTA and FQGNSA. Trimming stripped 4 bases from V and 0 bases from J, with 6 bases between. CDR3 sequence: CASSSGANTGELFF. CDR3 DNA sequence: TGTGCCAGCAGCTCTGGGGCGAACACCGGGGAGCTGTTTTTT.

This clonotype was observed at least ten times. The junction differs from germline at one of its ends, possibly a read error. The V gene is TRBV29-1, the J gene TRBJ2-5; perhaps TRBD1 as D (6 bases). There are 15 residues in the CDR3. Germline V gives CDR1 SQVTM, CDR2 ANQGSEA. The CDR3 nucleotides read TGCGGCGTTGAAGATCGGACAGCCCTCGGAGAGACCCAGTACTTC. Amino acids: CGVEDRTALGETQYF. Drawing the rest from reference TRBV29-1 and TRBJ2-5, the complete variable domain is SAVISQKPSRDICQRGTSLTIQCQVDSQVTMMFWYRQQPGQSLTLIATANQGSEATYESGFVIDKFPISRPNLTFSTLTVSNMSPEDSSIYLCGVEDRTALGETQYFGPGTRLLVL.

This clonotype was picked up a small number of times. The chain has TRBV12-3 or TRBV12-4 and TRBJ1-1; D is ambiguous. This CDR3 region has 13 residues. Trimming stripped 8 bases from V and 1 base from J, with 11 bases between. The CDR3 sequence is CASERIGNTEAFF. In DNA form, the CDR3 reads TGTGCCAGCGAAAGAATTGGGAACACTGAAGCTTTCTTT.

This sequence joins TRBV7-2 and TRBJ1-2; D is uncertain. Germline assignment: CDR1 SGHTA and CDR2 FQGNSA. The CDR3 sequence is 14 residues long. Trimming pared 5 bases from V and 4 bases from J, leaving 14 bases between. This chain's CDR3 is CASSPFDSPYGYTF. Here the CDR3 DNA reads TGTGCCAGCAGCCCCTTCGATTCCCCCTATGGCTACACCTTC.

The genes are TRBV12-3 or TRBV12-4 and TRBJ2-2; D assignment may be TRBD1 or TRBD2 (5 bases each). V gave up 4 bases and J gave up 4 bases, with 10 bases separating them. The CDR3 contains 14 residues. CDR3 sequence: CASSWGAGTGELFF. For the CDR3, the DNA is TGTGCCAGCAGTTGGGGCGCGGGCACCGGGGAGCTGTTTTTT.

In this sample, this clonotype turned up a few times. CDR3 sequence reads: CASRSGQGRTDTQYF. The CDR3 region has the DNA TGTGCCAGTAGATCGGGACAGGGCCGCACAGATACGCAGTATTTT. The genes are TRBV19 and TRBJ2-3; the match to TRBD1 covers 9 bases. V was clipped by 6 bases and J by 1 base; unmatched bases: 5. Germline V gives CDR1 LNHDA, CDR2 SQIVND (reference sequence). The CDR3 loop spans 15 amino acids.

The CDR3 coding sequence is TGTGCCAGCAGCTCCGGGACAGGGGTATGGGGCAATCAGCCCCAGCATTTT. Translation: CASSSGTGVWGNQPQHF. The V and J genes are TRBV7-2 and TRBJ1-5; TRBD1 matches 10 bases. V lost 4 bases, J lost 2 bases, and 8 bases stayed unmatched. Germline values: CDR1 SGHTA, CDR2 FQGNSA. This CDR3 contains 17 residues.